The 29 T cell receptor beta chains listed next were all sequenced from one sample in a study of T-cell memory formation after mild COVID-19. One entry per CDR3 protein results from TCRdb running MiXCR on the 5' RACE reads. The repertoire holds about 430,000 distinct CDR3 sequences, with 20% to 25% as singletons. The sample taken for sequencing was PBMCs or a T cell subset sorted from them (not recorded which). The receptors were gathered from an adult woman who had mild COVID-19 (a few samples of this study predate the infection). Cell type and time point are not known.

This chain connects TRBV5-1 to TRBJ1-3; 7 nucleotides align to TRBD1. V gave up 0 bases and J gave up 0 bases; unmatched junction bases: 3. CDR3 length equals 16 residues. Per the germline V gene, CDR1 is SGHRS and CDR2 is YFSETQ. This CDR3 reads CASSLGGTASGNTIYF. The CDR3 DNA sequence: TGCGCCAGCAGCTTGGGAGGGACAGCCTCTGGAAACACCATATATTTT.

As regards this clonotype: The junction does not match germline at one end; this may be a read error. The gene calls are TRBV7-9 and TRBJ2-7, with 10 bases identical to TRBD2. CDR1 and CDR2 from the germline V gene are SEHNR and FQNEAQ (reference sequence). The CDR3 loop spans 15 amino acids. CDR3 DNA: TGTGCCGGCAGCTTTAGCGGGAGGTACTCCTACGAGCAGTACTTC. Its translation is CAGSFSGRYSYEQYF. Using reference TRBV7-9 and TRBJ2-7 for the parts outside the CDR3, the full variable domain is DTGVSQNPRHKITKRGQNVTFRCDPISEHNRLYWYRQTLGQGPEFLTYFQNEAQLEKSRLLSDRFSAERPKGSFSTLEIQRTEQGDSAMYLCAGSFSGRYSYEQYFGPGTRLTVT.

This sequence joins TRBV5-1 and TRBJ1-3; 9 bases are a match to TRBD1. The CDR3 loop spans 16 amino acids. Germline V gene sequence: CDR1 SGHRS, CDR2 YFSETQ. J was trimmed by 2 bases and V by 4 bases; bases with no gene match: 7. The CDR3 loop is CASSDDGTGPGNTIYF. DNA of the CDR3: TGCGCCAGCAGCGATGATGGGACAGGGCCTGGAAACACCATATATTTT.

This clonotype showed up just a few times. The chain employs TRBV20-1 and TRBJ2-1; D is unresolved. V shed 3 bases and J shed 7 bases, with 4 bases lying between them. This CDR3 is 10 amino acids long. The germline V gene encodes CDR1 DFQATT and CDR2 SNEGSKA (reference sequence). The chain's CDR3 is CSASKNEQFF. The CDR3 coding sequence is TGCAGTGCTAGCAAAAATGAGCAGTTCTTC.

The chain carries TRBV6-1 and TRBJ1-1; D remains unclear. Germline V gene lookup returns CDR1 MNHNS and CDR2 SASEGT. V was trimmed by 3 bases and J by 0 bases, leaving 5 bases between them. CDR3 length equals 13 residues. Here the CDR3 reads CASSDQVNTEAFF. The DNA of the CDR3 is TGTGCCAGCAGTGACCAAGTGAACACTGAAGCTTTCTTT.

This clonotype showed up just a few times. This sequence joins TRBV12-3 or TRBV12-4 and TRBJ1-1; possible D gene TRBD1, 5 bases. V was cut by 2 bases and J by 11 bases, with 9 bases left in between. There are 11 residues in the CDR3. In DNA, the CDR3 is TGTGCCAGCAGTTTAACAGGACGCGCTTTCTTT. This gives the protein CASSLTGRAFF.

This clonotype has a handful of counts. The chain combines TRBV24-1 with TRBJ2-3; tentative D call: TRBD2 (5 bases). V was trimmed by 0 bases and J by 6 bases, leaving 12 bases between them. The CDR3 consists of 15 residues. In germline, CDR1 is KGHDR, CDR2 SFDVKD. The CDR3 region has the DNA TGTGCCACCAGTGATTTGTCTGTGGGAGTGGATACGCAGTATTTT. Translated, it gives CATSDLSVGVDTQYF.

This rearrangement joins TRBV5-1 to TRBJ2-5, with unresolved D. Trimming shortened V by 0 bases and J by 1 base, and 7 bases separated the two germline ends. This CDR3 spans 14 amino acids. The germline CDR1 and CDR2 sequences are SGHRS and YFSETQ. The CDR3: CASSLDVGQETQYF. The CDR3 DNA reads as TGCGCCAGCAGCTTGGACGTCGGCCAAGAGACCCAGTACTTC.

This clonotype was found a few times. The chain links TRBV4-3 to TRBJ1-1; TRBD1 matches at 8 bases. This CDR3 has 15 amino acids. V trimming: 2 bases; J trimming: 3 bases; junction bases outside the gene matches: 5. Germline loops: CDR1 LGHNA, CDR2 YSLEER. The CDR3 region has the DNA TGCGCCAGCAGCCAACCCGGACAGGGATACACTGAAGCTTTCTTT. This sequence encodes CASSQPGQGYTEAFF.

The sample holds a few counts of this clonotype. The V call is TRBV25-1, the J call TRBJ2-3; 7 bases agree with TRBD2. V dropped 6 bases and J dropped 8; count of bases not matched to a gene: 11. Germline V gene sequence: CDR1 MGHDK, CDR2 SYGVNS. The CDR3 has 14 residues. The CDR3 DNA is TGTGCCAGCAGGGCCGAAACGCCGGGGGGTACGCAGTATTTT. This codes for CASRAETPGGTQYF.

V usage is TRBV18 and J usage is TRBJ2-7; TRBD1 is a possible D gene (6 bases). The CDR3 consists of 13 residues. Germline V gives CDR1 KGHSH, CDR2 LQKENI. V dropped 10 bases and J dropped 0 bases, with 13 bases sitting between them. CDR3 sequence (DNA): TGTGCCACCAGGGGTGGGGCCTCCTACGAGCAGTACTTC. Encoded protein: CATRGGASYEQYF. Complete variable domain (other parts from reference TRBV18 and TRBJ2-7): NAGVMQNPRHLVRRRGQEARLRCSPMKGHSHVYWYRQLPEEGLKFMVYLQKENIIDESGMPKERFSAEFPKEGPSILRIQQVVRGDSAAYFCATRGGASYEQYFGPGTRLTVT.

V usage is TRBV5-1 and J usage is TRBJ2-1, with D perhaps assigned TRBD1 or TRBD2 (5 bases each). Per germline, CDR1 SGHRS and CDR2 YFSETQ. The CDR3 is 16 residues long. The germline V and J ends were trimmed by 3 bases and 2 bases, with 15 bases remaining between them. The chain's CDR3 is CASSWDVGETYNEQFF. DNA for the CDR3: TGCGCCAGCAGCTGGGACGTGGGGGAGACCTACAATGAGCAGTTCTTC.

This clonotype turned up a few times. The chain couples TRBV20-1 to TRBJ2-7; tentatively, D is TRBD2 (6 bases). Per germline, CDR1 DFQATT and CDR2 SNEGSKA (reference sequence). With 3 bases removed from V and 3 bases from J, the gap between germline ends came to 15 bases. The CDR3 extends over 14 amino acids. DNA of the CDR3: TGCAGTGCTAGTGGAGGGCAGACTCGCTACGAGCAGTACTTC. Its protein product is CSASGGQTRYEQYF.

There are a few counts of this clonotype. The chain has TRBV4-2 and TRBJ1-1; D possibly corresponds to TRBD1 (6 bases). CDR1 and CDR2 (germline): LGHNA, YNFKEQ. The CDR3 length is 19 residues. Trimming took 3 bases from V and 4 from J, leaving 27 bases between them. This CDR3 is CASSHGAGGRDPAFTEAFF. CDR3 bases: TGTGCCAGCAGCCATGGGGCCGGGGGGCGAGATCCAGCGTTCACTGAAGCTTTCTTT.

V usage is TRBV6-6 and J usage is TRBJ1-2, with 11 bases identical to TRBD1. The trim removed 6 bases at V and 4 bases at J, leaving 7 bases unmatched. This CDR3 is built from 15 residues. Germline CDR1 MNHNY, CDR2 SVGAGI (reference sequence). CDR3: CASRTGTGGLYGYTF. In DNA, the CDR3 is TGTGCCAGCAGGACCGGGACAGGGGGACTCTATGGCTACACCTTC.

This clonotype has a handful of counts. This chain links TRBV5-1 with TRBJ1-3; possible D gene TRBD1, 5 bases. This CDR3 comprises 17 residues. Germline V gives CDR1 SGHRS, CDR2 YFSETQ. The V gene lost 0 bases and the J gene lost 1 base, with 14 bases spanning the gap. CDR3 protein: CASSLAPQELSGNTIYF. CDR3 DNA sequence: TGCGCCAGCAGCTTGGCCCCACAGGAACTTTCTGGAAACACCATATATTTT.

The chain recombines TRBV11-3 with TRBJ1-1; a weak D match, TRBD1 (5 bases). Per germline, CDR1 SGHNT and CDR2 YENEEA. Trimming pared 7 bases from V and 1 base from J, leaving 13 bases between. The CDR3 is 14 amino acids. The CDR3 reads CASKRGWENTEAFF. In DNA form, the CDR3 reads TGTGCCAGCAAGAGGGGTTGGGAGAACACTGAAGCTTTCTTT.

This rearrangement joins TRBV2 to TRBJ1-1; a weak D match, TRBD1 (5 bases). Looked up from germline, CDR1 is SNHLY and CDR2 is FYNNEI. V dropped 6 bases and J dropped 0 bases, with 14 bases sitting between them. The CDR3 runs to 15 residues. Here the CDR3 reads CASRAMQGMNTEAFF. CDR3 bases: TGTGCCAGCAGGGCAATGCAGGGTATGAACACTGAAGCTTTCTTT.

The CDR3 sequence: CAISDRVTSGLLAGYEQYF. CDR3 bases: TGTGCCATCAGTGATCGGGTGACTAGCGGACTTCTCGCCGGGTACGAGCAGTACTTC. The genes are TRBV10-3 and TRBJ2-7; 9 bases line up with TRBD2. Germline lookup yields CDR1 ENHRY and CDR2 SYGVKD. The CDR3 is 19 amino acids. V dropped 3 bases and J dropped 4; count of bases not matched to a gene: 19.

The CDR3 here is CAWRQVQSTEAFF. In DNA, the CDR3 is TGTGCCTGGAGGCAGGTACAGTCGACTGAAGCTTTCTTT. V and J are TRBV30 and TRBJ1-1; D is unclear. The CDR3 has 13 residues. CDR1 GTSNPN and CDR2 SVGIG come from the germline V gene (reference sequence). Trimming stripped 3 bases from V and 5 bases from J, with 13 bases between.

V is TRBV2 and J is TRBJ2-1; 9 bases map to TRBD2. Unmatched junction bases numbered 5, after V lost 3 bases and J lost 5 bases. This CDR3 region has 15 residues. CDR1 is SNHLY and CDR2 is FYNNEI in the germline V gene. The CDR3 coding sequence is TGTGCCAGCAGTGACCAAGCGGGAGGTAACAATGAGCAGTTCTTC. This gives the protein CASSDQAGGNNEQFF.

The chain employs TRBV4-2 and TRBJ2-7; 8 nucleotides line up with TRBD1. Unmatched junction bases numbered 4, after V lost 1 base and J lost 2 bases. The germline V gene encodes CDR1 LGHNA and CDR2 YNFKEQ. The CDR3 consists of 15 residues. This chain's CDR3 is CASSQGGQGAYEQYF. The CDR3 nucleotides read TGTGCCAGCAGCCAAGGCGGACAGGGAGCCTACGAGCAGTACTTC.

The chain employs TRBV5-5 and TRBJ1-4; TRBD1 is a possible D gene (6 bases). V was shortened by 4 bases and J by 12 bases, with 13 bases between the two germline ends. Per germline, CDR1 SGHKS and CDR2 YYEKEE (reference sequence). The length of the CDR3 is 12 residues. The CDR3 sequence: CASSDDRLQLFF. In DNA form, the CDR3 reads TGTGCCAGCAGCGACGACAGGTTACAACTGTTTTTT. The full variable domain, in which reference TRBV5-5 and TRBJ1-4 provide the parts outside the CDR3, is DAGVTQSPTHLIKTRGQQVTLRCSPISGHKSVSWYQQVLGQGPQFIFQYYEKEERGRGNFPDRFSARQFPNYSSELNVNALLLGDSALYLCASSDDRLQLFFGSGTQLSVL.

V and J are TRBV10-3 and TRBJ2-1; a weak D match, TRBD2 (5 bases). Trimming removed 2 bases from V and 6 bases from J, with 14 bases in between. Germline CDR1 is ENHRY and CDR2 is SYGVKD. The CDR3 loop spans 15 amino acids. CDR3 sequence reads: CAISEPSPGTNEQFF. The CDR3 nucleotides read TGTGCCATCAGTGAGCCGTCTCCGGGAACCAATGAGCAGTTCTTC.

This clonotype showed up just once. The V gene is TRBV27, the J gene TRBJ2-2; D remains unclear. V dropped 4 bases and J dropped 6 bases, with 33 bases sitting between them. Germline V gives CDR1 MNHEY, CDR2 SMNVEV (reference sequence). This CDR3 has 21 amino acids. CDR3 sequence reads: CASSSPSLPGSRSMSSGELFF. The CDR3 nucleotides read TGTGCCAGCAGTTCCCCTTCCCTTCCGGGCAGTAGATCGATGTCCTCCGGGGAGCTGTTTTTT.

As DNA, the CDR3 is TGCAGTGCTAAACAGGGTGGAGGCACTGAAGCTTTCTTT. Encoded protein: CSAKQGGGTEAFF. The chain is built from TRBV20-1 and TRBJ1-1, with D possibly being TRBD1 (6 bases). With 4 bases removed from V and 4 bases from J, the gap between germline ends came to 13 bases. CDR1 and CDR2 (germline): DFQATT, SNEGSKA (reference sequence). The CDR3 runs to 13 residues.

The V gene is TRBV2, the J gene TRBJ1-4; D uncertain. Germline V gene lookup returns CDR1 SNHLY and CDR2 FYNNEI. Trimming took 6 bases from V and 4 from J, leaving 9 bases between them. The CDR3 covers 13 residues. For the CDR3, the DNA is TGTGCCAGCAGCGTTCACCTTAATGAAAAACTGTTTTTT. This gives the protein CASSVHLNEKLFF.

The chain links TRBV7-6 to TRBJ2-1; 10 positions agree with TRBD1. With 1 base clipped from V and 2 bases from J, the junction kept 2 bases outside the gene matches. Germline CDR1 and CDR2: SGHVS and FNYEAQ. The CDR3 length is 16 residues. The CDR3 reads CASSLEGTGAYNEQFF. The CDR3 coding sequence is TGTGCCAGCAGCTTAGAGGGGACAGGGGCCTACAATGAGCAGTTCTTC.

J is TRBJ1-1 and V is TRBV12-3 or TRBV12-4; 7 bases match TRBD1. This CDR3 has 16 amino acids. J gave up 0 bases and V 4 bases, and 8 bases lay outside the gene matches. CDR3 in amino acids: CASSSLVTGVNTEAFF. The CDR3 DNA follows: TGTGCCAGCAGTTCCTTGGTCACAGGGGTGAACACTGAAGCTTTCTTT.